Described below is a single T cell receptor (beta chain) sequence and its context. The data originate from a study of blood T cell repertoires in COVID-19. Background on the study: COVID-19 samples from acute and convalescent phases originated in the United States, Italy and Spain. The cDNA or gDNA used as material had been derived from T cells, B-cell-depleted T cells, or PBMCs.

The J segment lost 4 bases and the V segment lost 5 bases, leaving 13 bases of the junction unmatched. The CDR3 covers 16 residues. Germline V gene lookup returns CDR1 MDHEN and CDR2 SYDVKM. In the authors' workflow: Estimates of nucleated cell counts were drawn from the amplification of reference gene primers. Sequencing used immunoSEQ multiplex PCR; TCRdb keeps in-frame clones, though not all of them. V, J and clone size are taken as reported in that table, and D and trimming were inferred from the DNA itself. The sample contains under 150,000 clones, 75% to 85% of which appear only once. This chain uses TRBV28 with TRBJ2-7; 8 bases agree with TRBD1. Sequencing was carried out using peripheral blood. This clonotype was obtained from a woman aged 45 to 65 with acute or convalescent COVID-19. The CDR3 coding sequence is TGTGCCAGCAGTCGTGACCGGGACAGGAACGCATACGAGCAGTACTTC. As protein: CASSRDRDRNAYEQYF. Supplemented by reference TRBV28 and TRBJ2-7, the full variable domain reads DVKVTQSSRYLVKRTGEKVFLECVQDMDHENMFWYRQDPGLGLRLIYFSYDVKMKEKGDIPEGYSVSREKKERFSLILESASTNQTSMYLCASSRDRDRNAYEQYFGPGTRLTVT.